This TCR beta chain was documented in a study of blood T cells in healthy people across ages (dated by TCRdb to between 2015 and 2016). At the level of the whole study: Template switching captured roughly one uniquely barcoded TCR beta cDNA molecule per two T cells in model experiments. To track age-related changes in TCR beta repertoire diversity, the study relied on deep sequencing normalized with unique cDNA molecular identifiers. The donors were split into four age groups: young (average 16 years), middle-aged (39), aged (about 56) and long-lived (approximately 80). Two additional independent replicas of 1 million unique cDNA reads from the same blood draw were analyzed for two donors (one aged 18 to 29 and one aged 80 or older). To avoid experimental bias, donors of different ages were distributed randomly across sequencing lanes. Study-level results and caveats: Estimates of total diversity based on one million sequenced T cells were regarded as lower bounds and as underestimates. Observed TCR beta diversity correlated strongly with the percentage of naive T cells measured by flow cytometry. Because donor CMV infection status was unknown, age-related changes in expanded clonotypes were potentially confounded. Observed TCR beta diversity per million T cells fell roughly linearly with age, and a significant reduction was already apparent by age approximately 40. The long-lived group showed more naive CD4+ T cells, fewer expanded clones and increased TCR diversity than the aged group, suggesting age selection. Conclusive comparison of naive and antigen-experienced compartments was prevented by the profiling of bulk unsorted PBMCs.

Library construction relied on 5' RACE. The reads were generated on an Illumina HiSeq 2500. A second PCR of about 6 to 11 cycles was run with a J-beta primer mix and a sample-barcoded 5' primer. A template-switch 5' adaptor carrying 12 random nucleotides introduced a unique molecular identifier onto each TCR beta cDNA molecule. At least 2.5 million CDR3-containing paired-end reads were obtained from each sample. All of the RNA was converted into first-strand cDNA using the Mint cDNA synthesis kit, with a TRBC-specific oligonucleotide serving as the primer. All cDNA was treated with uracil-DNA glycosylase and then went through a first 18-cycle PCR with the universal primers M1SS and BC2_uni_R. The study's processing was this. Each sample was normalized by randomly selecting 1 million high-quality reads, each carrying a distinct molecular identifier. Reads with shared molecular identifiers were discarded instead of being binned into consensus sequences. MiTCR, with a Q25 quality threshold and the strictest error-elimination algorithm, was used for CDR3 identification, clonotype clustering and error correction. A nonparametric unseen species model using Euler transformation provided a lower-bound estimate of total TCR beta diversity. The public reads were quality trimmed at Q25 with fastp and then assembled into clones with MiXCR by TCRdb, keeping productive beta chains. Rows with one shared CDR3 protein collapse into an entry with the most common genes and DNA. These V and J calls rely on TCRdb rather than the paper's analysis. The sample has 850,000 or so distinct CDR3 sequences on record, less than 35% of them singletons. The ten largest clones represent 15% to 20% of the sample.

The roughly 39 donors, aged roughly 6 to 90 years, were systemically healthy Caucasian individuals from Russia. Approximately 10 milliliters of peripheral blood were collected from each donor into EDTA-treated Vacutainer tubes. Ficoll-Paque density-gradient centrifugation was used to isolate PBMCs, with at least 6.5 million per sample. Total RNA, at least 6 micrograms per sample, was extracted from PBMCs with Trizol reagent. For every donor, flow cytometry on a PBMC aliquot measured the percentage of naive CD45RAhigh/CD27high T cells. A distance of 11 bases separates the germline ends of V and J, which lose 4 bases and 2 bases respectively. Based on the germline V gene (reference sequence), the CDR1 and CDR2 sequences are GTSNPN and SVGIG. The CDR3 numbers 13 residues from cysteine through phenylalanine. The read is trimmed to its CDR3 DNA, 39 bases read in frame from base 1. Concerning this clonotype itself: It has no known antigen specificity. Nothing much larger sits one base from this clone, and base qualities are not available.

Recombination linked TRBV30 to TRBJ1-1; no confident D gene assignment can be made. The receptor was derived from a woman of 80 years or more in good health. The sample was blood. The DNA sequence is as follows: TGTGCCTGGAAGATCGGTTTCAACACTGAAGCTTTCTTT. It translates as CAWKIGFNTEAFF.